Given below is one T cell receptor beta chain in context. The antigen remains undetermined. With a much larger clone just one base away, this may be a read error. Germline V gives CDR1 MDHEN, CDR2 SYDVKM. Trimming removed 8 bases at V and 4 bases at J, with 15 bases between. The CDR3 contains 13 residues. The data are from a study of glioma-infiltrating T cells. Study results and caveats: Gliomas, especially low-grade, showed above-expected tissue-blood divergence; non-neoplastic patients showed below. Very few CDR3 sequences were shared between tissue and blood.

The iRepertoire nested amplicon-rescue multiplex PCR amplified TCR alpha and beta CDR3s from RNA. TCRdb reprocessed the multiplex PCR reads via MiXCR and lists one record per CDR3 protein. The table lists under 200,000 distinct CDR3 sequences, around 45% of them singletons. Sample: glioma tissue, nonneoplastic brain tissue, or PBMCs (not recorded which). The clonotype comes from a human donor with low-grade glioma or glioblastoma, undergoing nonglioma brain surgery, or in good health (not recorded which). The V and J genes are TRBV28 and TRBJ2-7; D is undetermined. The CDR3 loop reads CASGVPAYYEQYF. As DNA, the CDR3 is TGTGCCAGCGGTGTCCCAGCGTATTACGAGCAGTACTTC.